This TCR beta chain emerged from a study of tumor and adjacent non-tumor tissue in lung cancer. Study-wide results and limits: Normal lung showed higher cumulative top 100 clone frequency than tumor.

This sample's RNA came from whole unsorted tissue. Distant lung tissue was collected more than 3 cm away from the tumor edge. The library came from three nested PCR rounds adapted from ARM-PCR protocols. TCRdb reprocessed the multiplex PCR reads with MiXCR, giving one entry per CDR3 protein. This sample has about 100,000 distinct CDR3 sequences, with 65% found just once. This clonotype was seen only a few times. Antigen unknown. Sequencing was performed on distant non-tumor lung tissue. The TCR sequence derives from a man aged 25 to 40 with non-small cell lung cancer.

The DNA of the CDR3 is TGTGCCAGCAGCGAAATGGACGTGGATGAGCAGTTCTTC. Its protein product is CASSEMDVDEQFF. V gene TRBV11-2 combines with J gene TRBJ2-1; the D is unclear. The length of the CDR3 is 13 residues. Trimming took 5 bases from V and 8 from J, leaving 13 bases between them. CDR1 is SGHAT, CDR2 FQNNGV, per germline.